This T cell receptor beta chain was captured by sequencing in a study of control samples from healthy donors and cancer patients. V lost 7 bases and J lost 6, with 10 bases in between. There are 11 residues in the CDR3. The germline gives CDR1 MNHEY, CDR2 SVGAGI. This table comes from immunoSEQ multiplex PCR, and its TCRdb copy is limited to in-frame clones, with some not included. This sample has 150,000 to 200,000 clones, with 88% found just once. The receptor comes from a young man in good health. Sequencing was carried out using blood. This chain links TRBV6-5 with TRBJ2-7; D is unresolved. CDR3 nucleotides: TGTGCCAGCATCAGTGCCGGCGAGCAGTACTTC. Protein product: CASISAGEQYF.